One sample yielded the 29 T cell receptor beta chains listed below, sequenced in a study of T cell responses to AZD1222 COVID-19 vaccine. Here immunoSEQ multiplex PCR was the method, and the copy in TCRdb shows in-frame clones only, minus some. The sample includes under 200,000 clones, approximately 90% of them seen just once. This sample comprised peripheral blood, obtained 28 days after the second AZD1222 dose. The receptors were sampled from an adult who received the AZD1222 COVID-19 vaccine.

This rearrangement joins TRBV6-5 to TRBJ2-7, with TRBD1 matching over 8 bases. CDR3 length: 12 amino acids. The J segment lost 2 bases and the V segment lost 10 bases, leaving 4 bases of the junction unmatched. The V gene's germline CDR1 is MNHEY and CDR2 SVGAGI. The CDR3 region is CATKQGAYEQYF. Here the CDR3 DNA reads TGTGCCACCAAACAGGGGGCCTACGAGCAGTACTTC.

CDR3 DNA: TGTGCCAGCAGTGGAAGACTAGCGGGAGAAAAAGGAGAGACCCAGTACTTC. It codes for CASSGRLAGEKGETQYF. V usage is TRBV6-4 and J usage is TRBJ2-5, with 12 bases that match TRBD2. V shed 4 bases and J 4 bases; nucleotides not matched to a gene: 10. CDR1 MRHNA and CDR2 SNTAGT come from the germline V gene. The CDR3 covers 17 residues.

The V gene is TRBV7-2, the J gene TRBJ2-5, with D maybe TRBD2 (6 bases). V shed 0 bases and J shed 1 base, with 12 bases lying between them. Germline values: CDR1 SGHTA, CDR2 FQGNSA. The CDR3 loop spans 16 amino acids. CDR3 region: CASSLATGGIQETQYF. CDR3 nucleotides: TGTGCCAGCAGCTTAGCTACTGGGGGGATCCAAGAGACCCAGTACTTC.

The chain has TRBV9 and TRBJ1-6, with a possible D match to TRBD1 (5 bases). The germline V gene has CDR1 SGDLS and CDR2 YYNGEE. This CDR3 has 14 residues. Deletions cut 0 bases from V and 9 bases from J, with 10 bases between. The CDR3 sequence is CASSVGAGPSPLHF. The CDR3 coding sequence is TGTGCCAGCAGCGTAGGGGCAGGGCCTTCACCCCTCCACTTT.

The chain combines TRBV7-9 with TRBJ1-1, with D unclear. Between the trimmed V and J ends, which lost 5 bases and 1 base, there was a span of 8 bases. The CDR3 sequence is 13 residues long. Germline CDR1 SEHNR, CDR2 FQNEAQ (reference sequence). The CDR3 DNA is TGTGCCAGCAGCCCCTTGTCGAACACTGAAGCTTTCTTT. This codes for CASSPLSNTEAFF.

The chain recombines TRBV9 with TRBJ2-7, with D unclear. Trimming took 0 bases from V and 7 from J, leaving 17 bases between them. CDR1 SGDLS and CDR2 YYNGEE come from the germline V gene. The CDR3 loop spans 15 amino acids. For the CDR3, the DNA is TGTGCCAGCAGCGTAGAACCGGGCACCGTAATGGAGCAGTACTTC. As protein: CASSVEPGTVMEQYF.

V and J are TRBV9 and TRBJ2-5, with D unresolved. The V end lost 1 base, the J end lost 1 base, and 11 bases lay between the germline ends. The CDR3 is 15 amino acids. Germline assignment: CDR1 SGDLS and CDR2 YYNGEE. The CDR3 DNA sequence: TGTGCCAGCAGCGTACGGTCCACAACCCAAGAGACCCAGTACTTC. This codes for CASSVRSTTQETQYF. The full variable domain, its missing parts supplied by reference TRBV9 and TRBJ2-5, is DSGVTQTPKHLITATGQRVTLRCSPRSGDLSVYWYQQSLDQGLQFLIQYYNGEERAKGNILERFSAQQFPDLHSELNLSSLELGDSALYFCASSVRSTTQETQYFGPGTRLLVL.

The genes are TRBV6-5 and TRBJ2-2, with D possibly TRBD2 on 5 matching bases. The length of the CDR3 is 16 residues. CDR1 is MNHEY and CDR2 is SVGAGI in the germline V gene. V lost 2 bases to trimming and J lost 2 bases, with 12 bases between them. CDR3: CASSYQRVGNTGELFF. The CDR3, as DNA: TGTGCCAGCAGTTACCAGAGGGTCGGAAACACCGGGGAGCTGTTTTTT.

The chain joins TRBV7-3 to TRBJ1-1, with 7 bases aligning to TRBD1. Looked up from germline, CDR1 is SGHTA and CDR2 is FQGTGA. V gave up 5 bases and J gave up 5 bases; unmatched junction bases: 5. The CDR3 loop spans 13 amino acids. The CDR3 sequence: CASSNDRETEAFF. CDR3 coding DNA: TGTGCCAGCAGCAACGACAGGGAGACTGAAGCTTTCTTT.

The V gene is TRBV11-2, the J gene TRBJ2-7; D is undetermined. V was pared by 0 bases and J by 6 bases, with 15 bases between. Germline CDR1 reads SGHAT; CDR2 reads FQNNGV. CDR3 length equals 15 residues. The CDR3 nucleotides are TGTGCCAGCAGCTTAGATAGTACGGCCTTTTCCGAGCAGTACTTC. Its translation: CASSLDSTAFSEQYF.

The chain combines TRBV6-5 with TRBJ2-1; unclear D gene. The CDR3 length is 13 residues. Per the germline V gene, CDR1 is MNHEY and CDR2 is SVGAGI. The V and J ends lost 11 bases and 2 bases respectively, with 13 bases between them. The CDR3 DNA reads as TGTGCCTGCCGACGGACCACCTACAATGAGCAGTTCTTC. The encoded protein is CACRRTTYNEQFF.

The rearrangement joins TRBV3-1 (or the pseudogene TRBV3-2) to TRBJ1-4; 7 bases agree with TRBD1. The CDR3 is 15 residues long. CDR1 LGHDT and CDR2 YNNKEL come from the germline V gene (reference sequence). The junction had 9 bases not matched to a gene; V was cut back by 4 bases and J by 7 bases. The CDR3 spells CASSPRAGGGEKLFF. CDR3 bases: TGTGCCAGCAGCCCCCGGGCAGGGGGAGGTGAAAAACTGTTTTTT.

The chain couples TRBV27 to TRBJ1-5, with D possibly TRBD1 on 5 matching bases. The germline CDR1 and CDR2 sequences are MNHEY and SMNVEV (reference sequence). This CDR3 comprises 16 residues. Trimming cost V 3 bases and J 2 bases, with 14 bases left between them. Here the CDR3 reads CASSLGQGNRNQPQHF. In nucleotides, the CDR3 is TGTGCCAGCAGTTTGGGTCAGGGTAATCGCAATCAGCCCCAGCATTTT.

The chain links TRBV10-1 to TRBJ2-7; D uncertain. Trimming left V 4 bases short and J 1 base short, with 8 bases between. CDR3 length: 13 amino acids. CDR1 and CDR2 (germline): WNHNN, SYGVQD (reference sequence). The CDR3 here is CASSAAASYEQYF. DNA of the CDR3: TGCGCCAGCAGTGCGGCAGCATCCTACGAGCAGTACTTC.

The chain combines TRBV28 with TRBJ1-1; tentative D call: TRBD1 (5 bases). The length of the CDR3 is 12 residues. With 3 bases removed from V and 9 bases from J, the gap between germline ends came to 11 bases. Germline values: CDR1 MDHEN, CDR2 SYDVKM. The CDR3 bases are TGTGCCAGCAGTTTGCCGGGGCGCCAAGCTTTCTTT. Amino acid sequence: CASSLPGRQAFF.

This chain joins TRBV7-2 and TRBJ2-5; D might be TRBD1 (5 bases). V lost 1 base and J lost 1, with 10 bases in between. Germline CDR1 is SGHTA and CDR2 is FQGNSA. The CDR3 runs to 15 residues. CDR3 bases: TGTGCCAGCAGCTTAGTTGCAGGGTCCCAAGAGACCCAGTACTTC. This codes for CASSLVAGSQETQYF.

J is TRBJ2-6 and V is TRBV7-8; D is uncertain. Trimming stripped 3 bases from V and 0 bases from J, with 6 bases between. CDR1 and CDR2 (germline): SGHVS, FQNEAQ. This CDR3 has 15 amino acids. This chain's CDR3 is CASSLYSSGANVLTF. The CDR3 DNA reads as TGTGCCAGCAGCTTGTACAGCTCTGGGGCCAACGTCCTGACTTTC.

J is TRBJ2-2 and V is TRBV19; D might be TRBD2 (7 bases). The CDR3 has 14 amino acids. Germline loops: CDR1 LNHDA, CDR2 SQIVND (reference sequence). V was trimmed by 6 bases and J by 6 bases, leaving 14 bases between them. The CDR3 DNA reads TGTGCCAGTAGCAAGAGGGGGGGTCCCGGGGAGCTGTTTTTT. Amino acids: CASSKRGGPGELFF.

This chain uses TRBV6-1 with TRBJ2-7; D is ambiguous. Trimming stripped 5 bases from V and 0 bases from J, with 14 bases between. CDR1 and CDR2 (germline): MNHNS, SASEGT. The CDR3 consists of 15 residues. The CDR3 sequence: CASSFDDGSSYEQYF. For the CDR3, the DNA is TGTGCCAGCAGTTTTGACGACGGCTCCTCCTACGAGCAGTACTTC.

This chain links TRBV19 with TRBJ2-7; D might be TRBD1 (5 bases). Trimming pared 3 bases from V and 3 bases from J, leaving 15 bases between. Germline V gene data show CDR1 as LNHDA and CDR2 as SQIVND (reference sequence). This CDR3 is 15 amino acids long. CDR3 amino acids: CASSISGLKSYEQYF. In DNA form, the CDR3 reads TGTGCCAGTAGTATCTCAGGGTTAAAAAGCTACGAGCAGTACTTC.

V gene TRBV6-5 combines with J gene TRBJ2-1; 7 nucleotides align to TRBD1. Germline lookup yields CDR1 MNHEY and CDR2 SVGAGI. Trimming removed 5 bases from V and 7 bases from J; junction bases left unmatched: 5. The CDR3 contains 13 residues. This CDR3 reads CASSNRGGNEQFF. The CDR3 DNA follows: TGTGCCAGCAGTAACAGGGGTGGGAATGAGCAGTTCTTC.

This chain links TRBV9 with TRBJ1-1; tentatively, D is TRBD1 (6 bases). Trimming pared 0 bases from V and 0 bases from J, leaving 15 bases between. CDR1 and CDR2 (germline): SGDLS, YYNGEE. The CDR3 totals 17 residues. The CDR3 protein is CASSVGTAPLMNTEAFF. The CDR3 region has the DNA TGTGCCAGCAGCGTAGGGACAGCGCCCCTCATGAACACTGAAGCTTTCTTT. The full variable domain, rest sourced from reference TRBV9 and TRBJ1-1, is DSGVTQTPKHLITATGQRVTLRCSPRSGDLSVYWYQQSLDQGLQFLIQYYNGEERAKGNILERFSAQQFPDLHSELNLSSLELGDSALYFCASSVGTAPLMNTEAFFGQGTRLTVV.

The V and J genes are TRBV11-2 and TRBJ2-7; tentatively, D is TRBD2 (5 bases). V lost 1 base and J 0 bases, leaving 13 bases between the germline ends. Germline CDR1 reads SGHAT; CDR2 reads FQNNGV. The CDR3 is 16 amino acids. CDR3 sequence (DNA): TGTGCCAGCAGCTTAGGGGTCGGGGTGAGCTCCTACGAGCAGTACTTC. It is translated as CASSLGVGVSSYEQYF.

The CDR3 DNA reads TGCGCCAGCAGCCGCGGGAGGATGGGCACAGATACGCAGTATTTT. Protein product: CASSRGRMGTDTQYF. The chain is built from TRBV4-3 and TRBJ2-3; 8 positions match TRBD2. Trimming removed 4 bases from V and 1 base from J; junction bases left unmatched: 4. The CDR3 spans 15 residues. Germline values: CDR1 LGHNA, CDR2 YSLEER.

The V and J genes are TRBV20-1 and TRBJ1-6; D call uncertain. Germline values: CDR1 DFQATT, CDR2 SNEGSKA (reference sequence). This CDR3 comprises 11 residues. With 3 bases removed from V and 9 bases from J, the gap between germline ends came to 6 bases. As DNA, the CDR3 is TGCAGTGCTAGGATGGGTTCACCCCTCCACTTT. Protein product: CSARMGSPLHF.

This clone was counted between two and nine times. V is TRBV20-1 and J is TRBJ2-7, with a weak D call TRBD1 (6 bases). Germline lookup yields CDR1 DFQATT and CDR2 SNEGSKA (reference sequence). CDR3 length: 10 residues. The CDR3 coding sequence is TGCAGCGCAGGGGACTACGAGCAGTACTTC. This encodes CSAGDYEQYF.

The V and J genes are TRBV5-4 and TRBJ2-1; D remains unclear. The V gene's germline CDR1 is SGHNT and CDR2 YYREEE (reference sequence). Between the trimmed V and J ends, which lost 0 bases and 6 bases, there was a span of 13 bases. The CDR3 is 15 residues long. CDR3 residues: CASSLVGLASNEQFF. CDR3 nucleotide sequence: TGTGCCAGCAGCTTGGTGGGTCTGGCGAGCAATGAGCAGTTCTTC.

This clone was seen just once. The J gene is TRBJ2-1, the V gene TRBV11-3, with D possibly being TRBD2 (6 bases). CDR1 and CDR2 from the germline V gene are SGHNT and YENEEA. The germline V and J ends were trimmed by 2 bases and 6 bases, with 8 bases remaining between them. The CDR3 has 13 amino acids. The CDR3 is CASSLRTTNEQFF. The CDR3 region has the DNA TGTGCCAGCAGCTTAAGGACTACCAATGAGCAGTTCTTC.

The chain couples TRBV5-5 to TRBJ2-2, with no clear D. The CDR3 totals 13 residues. Trimming pared 0 bases from V and 3 bases from J, leaving 3 bases between. Germline assignment: CDR1 SGHKS and CDR2 YYEKEE (reference sequence). The CDR3 reads CASSLGDTGELFF. DNA of the CDR3: TGTGCCAGCAGCTTGGGGGACACCGGGGAGCTGTTTTTT.